The 7 T cell receptor beta chains below were found in one sample sequenced in a study of HIV-infected patients and healthy controls. One entry per CDR3 protein, called by TCRdb with MiXCR from the 5' RACE reads. This table has some 70,000 distinct CDR3 sequences, about 19% appearing once. Sequencing was carried out using CD4+ T cells from blood. These receptors were collected from a human donor in good health.

This clonotype was seen only a few times. The chain has TRBV19 and TRBJ2-5; possibly TRBD2 for D (6 bases). Trimming cost V 8 bases and J 0 bases, with 13 bases left between them. This CDR3 is built from 14 residues. In germline, CDR1 is LNHDA, CDR2 SQIVND (reference sequence). The CDR3 DNA is TGTGCCAGTGGAGGAGGGACTCACCAAGAGACCCAGTACTTC. It is translated as CASGGGTHQETQYF.

This clonotype has ten or more counts. The rearrangement uses TRBV7-2 and TRBJ2-6; D is unclear. CDR1 SGHTA and CDR2 FQGNSA come from the germline V gene. This CDR3 spans 16 amino acids. Trimming took 0 bases from V and 4 from J, leaving 10 bases between them. Here the CDR3 DNA reads TGTGCCAGCAGCTTAGCTTACGCTCCCGGGGCCAACGTCCTGACTTTC. Protein product: CASSLAYAPGANVLTF.

V is TRBV7-9 and J is TRBJ1-5; 8 bases line up with TRBD1. The CDR3 length is 15 residues. The V gene's germline CDR1 is SEHNR and CDR2 FQNEAQ (reference sequence). J was trimmed by 2 bases and V by 5 bases; bases with no gene match: 5. CDR3 loop: CASSQTGEGNQPQHF. For the CDR3, the DNA is TGTGCCAGCAGCCAGACAGGGGAGGGCAATCAGCCCCAGCATTTT. Full variable domain (rest looked up from reference TRBV7-9 and TRBJ1-5): DTGVSQNPRHKITKRGQNVTFRCDPISEHNRLYWYRQTLGQGPEFLTYFQNEAQLEKSRLLSDRFSAERPKGSFSTLEIQRTEQGDSAMYLCASSQTGEGNQPQHFGDGTRLSIL.

This clonotype was counted only a few times. This chain uses TRBV19 with TRBJ1-2; no firm D call. V lost 6 bases, J lost 5 bases, and 13 bases lay in between. CDR3 length: 13 amino acids. From germline, CDR1 is LNHDA and CDR2 SQIVND (reference sequence). The CDR3 region is CASRLGSRYGYTF. DNA for the CDR3: TGTGCCAGTAGGTTGGGGAGCAGATATGGCTACACCTTC.

The chain combines TRBV29-1 with TRBJ2-5; D remains unclear. V lost 4 bases, J lost 5 bases, and 14 bases lay in between. The CDR3 has 13 amino acids. The germline V gene encodes CDR1 SQVTM and CDR2 ANQGSEA. CDR3 amino acids: CSVGLEVGETQYF. The CDR3 region has the DNA TGCAGCGTTGGTTTGGAAGTGGGTGAGACCCAGTACTTC.

This clonotype was detected many times. V is TRBV6-5 and J is TRBJ2-2; the match to TRBD2 covers 7 bases. Trimming removed 5 bases from V and 1 base from J; junction bases left unmatched: 4. The CDR3 sequence is 15 residues long. CDR1 is MNHEY, CDR2 SVGAGI, per germline. DNA for the CDR3: TGTGCCAGCAGTGGATCGGGGGGGAACACCGGGGAGCTGTTTTTT. Its protein is CASSGSGGNTGELFF.

This clonotype turned up a few times. V and J are TRBV6-5 and TRBJ2-3, with no clear D. Germline V gene data show CDR1 as MNHEY and CDR2 as SVGAGI. V lost 6 bases, J lost 0 bases, and 16 bases lay in between. The CDR3 has 16 amino acids. The CDR3 sequence: CASRNPRVTSTDTQYF. The CDR3 region has the DNA TGTGCCAGCAGAAACCCCCGAGTGACTAGCACAGATACGCAGTATTTT.